The 9 T cell receptor beta chains presented below share a single source sample, sequenced in a study of T cell repertoires in cytomegalovirus infection. TCRdb called the reads again in MiXCR, with one record for every CDR3 protein. The data show hundreds of thousands of distinct CDR3 sequences, around 10% seen once. The sample was PBMCs. All receptors come from a human donor in good health (CMV status not recorded). Some clones in this sample may be carry-over from other donors' samples.

This clonotype was seen many times. The rearrangement links TRBV11-2 to TRBJ2-6; no firm D call. The CDR3 loop spans 12 amino acids. V dropped 10 bases and J dropped 0 bases, with 4 bases sitting between them. Germline V gives CDR1 SGHAT, CDR2 FQNNGV. The DNA for the CDR3 is TGTGCCAATCACTCTGGGGCCAACGTCCTGACTTTC. The encoded protein is CANHSGANVLTF.

In this sample, this clonotype turned up many times. The chain recombines TRBV20-1 with TRBJ2-2; 7 positions agree with TRBD2. Germline lookup yields CDR1 DFQATT and CDR2 SNEGSKA (reference sequence). The CDR3 covers 13 residues. After removal of 5 bases from V and 3 bases from J, the junction contained 3 bases not matched to a gene. CDR3 nucleotide sequence: TGCAGTGCTCGCGGGAGTGACACCGGGGAGCTGTTTTTT. Its protein product is CSARGSDTGELFF.

This clonotype was recorded at least ten times. This sequence joins TRBV10-3 and TRBJ1-2; 7 bases line up with TRBD1. CDR1 and CDR2 from the germline V gene are ENHRY and SYGVKD. Germline trimming cut 2 bases from V and 6 bases from J; bases unmatched to any gene: 3. The CDR3 length is 13 residues. This CDR3 is CAISEVGGDGYTF. The CDR3 DNA reads as TGTGCCATCAGTGAGGTAGGGGGCGATGGCTACACCTTC.

In its sample, this clonotype was seen many times. The rearrangement links TRBV20-1 to TRBJ2-1; 9 bases align to TRBD2. The germline CDR1 and CDR2 sequences are DFQATT and SNEGSKA (reference sequence). J was trimmed by 10 bases and V by 5 bases; bases with no gene match: 12. This CDR3 is built from 14 residues. In DNA, the CDR3 is TGCAGTGCTCAATGGCGGGAGGGCCTAGGGGAGCAGTTCTTC. Its translation is CSAQWREGLGEQFF.

This clonotype has a count of ten or more. The chain carries TRBV12-3 or TRBV12-4 and TRBJ2-4; D is ambiguous. Between the trimmed V and J ends, which lost 3 bases and 0 bases, there was a span of 12 bases. CDR3 length: 16 amino acids. Here the CDR3 DNA reads TGTGCCAGCAGTTTGGCTGCGACTCTAGCCAAAAACATTCAGTACTTC. This gives the protein CASSLAATLAKNIQYF.

This clonotype was seen repeatedly, ten times or more. This chain uses TRBV7-2 with TRBJ2-6; D is unresolved. Looked up from germline, CDR1 is SGHTA and CDR2 is FQGNSA. Trimming stripped 1 base from V and 0 bases from J, with 10 bases between. This CDR3 is built from 17 residues. The CDR3 bases are TGTGCCAGCAGCTTAGTTTACAAGGTCTCTGGGGCCAACGTCCTGACTTTC. Translated, it gives CASSLVYKVSGANVLTF.

This clonotype was counted at least ten times. The genes are TRBV28 and TRBJ2-7; 10 bases line up with TRBD1. This CDR3 has 18 amino acids. V shed 4 bases and J 5 bases; nucleotides not matched to a gene: 17. Germline V lookup: CDR1 MDHEN, CDR2 SYDVKM. This CDR3 reads CASSSVSGRTGGVDEQYF. CDR3 bases: TGTGCCAGCAGTTCCGTGTCTGGGCGGACAGGGGGAGTCGACGAGCAGTACTTC.

This clonotype was observed at least ten times. CDR3: CASSFKDRAVKDYGYTF. In DNA, the CDR3 is TGTGCCAGCAGCTTTAAGGACAGGGCCGTAAAAGACTATGGCTACACCTTC. V usage is TRBV7-4 and J usage is TRBJ1-2; 8 positions agree with TRBD1. The V segment lost 3 bases and the J segment 3 bases; nucleotides outside the gene matches: 12. CDR1 is SGHVT and CDR2 is SQSDAQ in the germline V gene. The CDR3 length is 17 residues.

This clonotype was counted ten times or more. The chain carries TRBV7-9 and TRBJ2-1, with 8 bases fitting TRBD2. This CDR3 spans 14 amino acids. Germline V gene sequence: CDR1 SEHNR, CDR2 FQNEAQ (reference sequence). The ends lost 3 bases at V and 5 bases at J; junction bases unmatched: 3. The chain's CDR3 is CASSLEAGDNEQFF. The DNA for the CDR3 is TGTGCCAGCAGCTTGGAAGCGGGGGACAATGAGCAGTTCTTC.